Listed here are 8 T cell receptor beta chains from one sample, sequenced in a study of response to subunit inactivated influenza vaccine. TCRdb re-called the RT-PCR reads through MiXCR, storing one row per CDR3 protein. The sample holds roughly 570,000 distinct CDR3 sequences, 10% to 15% seen once. The sample here was PBMCs from blood, taken roughly 47 days after vaccination. The receptor set was obtained from a man aged 50 or older who received an inactivated influenza vaccine.

This clonotype was observed at least ten times. This chain joins TRBV20-1 and TRBJ2-7; 10 positions match TRBD2. The CDR3 has 16 amino acids. Unmatched junction bases numbered 16, after V lost 6 bases and J lost 5 bases. Germline CDR1 DFQATT, CDR2 SNEGSKA (reference sequence). As DNA, the CDR3 is TGCAGTGCGGAGGGGGCCAGCGGGAGGGCCCAGGACGAGCAGTACTTC. It translates to CSAEGASGRAQDEQYF.

The chain uses TRBV6-1 and TRBJ1-6; D perhaps matches TRBD1 (5 bases). The germline V gene encodes CDR1 MNHNS and CDR2 SASEGT. Trimming stripped 3 bases from V and 10 bases from J, with 13 bases between. CDR3 length: 14 amino acids. The CDR3 loop reads CASSETVLNSPLHF. The CDR3 DNA is TGTGCCAGCAGTGAGACAGTTTTAAACTCACCCCTCCACTTT.

In this sample, this clonotype turned up many times. The CDR3 DNA reads TGCGCCAGCAGCCAATCTAGCGGGGGGGCATACAATGAGCAGTTCTTC. Translating it yields CASSQSSGGAYNEQFF. The gene calls are TRBV4-3 and TRBJ2-1; the match to TRBD2 covers 12 bases. Trimming took 2 bases from V and 4 from J; bases not matched to a gene: 3. This CDR3 has 16 amino acids. The germline V gene has CDR1 LGHNA and CDR2 YSLEER.

This clonotype was counted many times. The chain has TRBV7-9 and TRBJ1-5, with 7 positions matching TRBD1. There are 17 residues in the CDR3. V was pared by 5 bases and J by 3 bases, with 13 bases of the junction left unmatched. CDR1 is SEHNR and CDR2 is FQNEAQ in the germline V gene (reference sequence). CDR3: CASSPGGQGEINQPQHF. The CDR3 DNA follows: TGTGCCAGCAGCCCTGGTGGGCAGGGGGAGATCAATCAGCCCCAGCATTTT. Combining the CDR3 with reference TRBV7-9 and TRBJ1-5 gives the whole variable domain DTGVSQNPRHKITKRGQNVTFRCDPISEHNRLYWYRQTLGQGPEFLTYFQNEAQLEKSRLLSDRFSAERPKGSFSTLEIQRTEQGDSAMYLCASSPGGQGEINQPQHFGDGTRLSIL.

This chain joins TRBV4-2 and TRBJ2-2, with TRBD2 matching over 11 bases. The germline CDR1 and CDR2 sequences are LGHNA and YNFKEQ. This CDR3 has 17 residues. V gave up 2 bases and J gave up 5 bases; unmatched junction bases: 7. CDR3 in amino acids: CASSQKVLAGETGELFF. CDR3 in DNA: TGTGCCAGCAGCCAAAAAGTACTAGCGGGAGAAACCGGGGAGCTGTTTTTT.

The chain has TRBV28 and TRBJ1-2, with D unresolved. V gave up 6 bases and J gave up 4 bases, with 15 bases separating them. CDR1 and CDR2 from the germline V gene are MDHEN and SYDVKM. CDR3 length: 14 residues. The chain's CDR3 is CASRSRVSPYGYTF. The CDR3 DNA is TGTGCCAGCAGGTCTCGAGTTAGCCCCTATGGCTACACCTTC.

The sample holds many counts of this clonotype. V usage is TRBV7-2 and J usage is TRBJ2-2; 7 bases line up with TRBD2. Trimming removed 3 bases from V and 7 bases from J; junction bases left unmatched: 5. Germline values: CDR1 SGHTA, CDR2 FQGNSA. This CDR3 has 14 residues. The CDR3 is CASSLGLIGGELFF. CDR3 DNA: TGTGCCAGCAGCTTGGGACTAATCGGCGGGGAGCTGTTTTTT.

J is TRBJ2-1 and V is TRBV7-2, with 7 bases lining up with TRBD2. This CDR3 spans 17 amino acids. Trimming took 1 base from V and 1 from J; bases not matched to a gene: 7. Germline assignment: CDR1 SGHTA and CDR2 FQGNSA. The CDR3 here is CASSLGSSGKSYNEQFF. DNA for the CDR3: TGTGCCAGCAGCTTAGGGTCCAGCGGGAAGTCCTACAATGAGCAGTTCTTC.